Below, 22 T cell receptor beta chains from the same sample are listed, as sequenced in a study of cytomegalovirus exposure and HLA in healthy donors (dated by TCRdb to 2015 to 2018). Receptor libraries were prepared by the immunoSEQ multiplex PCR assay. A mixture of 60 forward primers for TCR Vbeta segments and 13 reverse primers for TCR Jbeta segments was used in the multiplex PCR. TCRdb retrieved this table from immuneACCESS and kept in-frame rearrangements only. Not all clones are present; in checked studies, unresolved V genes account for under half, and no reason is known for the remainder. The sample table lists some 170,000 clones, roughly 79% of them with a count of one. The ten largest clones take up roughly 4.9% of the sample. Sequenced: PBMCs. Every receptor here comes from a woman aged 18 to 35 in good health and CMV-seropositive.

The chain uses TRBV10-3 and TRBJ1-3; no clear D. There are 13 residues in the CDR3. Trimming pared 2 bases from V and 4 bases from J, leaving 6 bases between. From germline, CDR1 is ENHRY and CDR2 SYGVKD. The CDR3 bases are TGTGCCATCAGTGAGGGCTCCGGAAACACCATATATTTT. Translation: CAISEGSGNTIYF.

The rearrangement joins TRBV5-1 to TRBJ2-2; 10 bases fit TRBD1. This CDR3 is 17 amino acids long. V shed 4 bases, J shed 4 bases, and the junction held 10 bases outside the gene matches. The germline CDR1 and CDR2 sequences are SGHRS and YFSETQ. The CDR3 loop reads CASSPTGGASPTGELFF. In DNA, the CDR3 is TGCGCCAGCAGCCCGACAGGGGGCGCATCCCCCACCGGGGAGCTGTTTTTT.

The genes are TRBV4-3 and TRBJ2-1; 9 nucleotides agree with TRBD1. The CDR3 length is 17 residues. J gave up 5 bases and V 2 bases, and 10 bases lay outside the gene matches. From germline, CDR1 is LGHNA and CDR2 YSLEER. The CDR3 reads CASSQSPGQGWDNEQFF. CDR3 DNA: TGCGCCAGCAGCCAATCACCGGGACAGGGATGGGACAATGAGCAGTTCTTC.

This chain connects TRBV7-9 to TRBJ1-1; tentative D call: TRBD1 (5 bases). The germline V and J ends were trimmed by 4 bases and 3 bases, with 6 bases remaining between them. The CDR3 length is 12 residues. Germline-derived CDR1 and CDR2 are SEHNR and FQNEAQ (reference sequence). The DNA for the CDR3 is TGTGCCAGCAGCTGGGGGGACACTGAAGCTTTCTTT. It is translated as CASSWGDTEAFF.

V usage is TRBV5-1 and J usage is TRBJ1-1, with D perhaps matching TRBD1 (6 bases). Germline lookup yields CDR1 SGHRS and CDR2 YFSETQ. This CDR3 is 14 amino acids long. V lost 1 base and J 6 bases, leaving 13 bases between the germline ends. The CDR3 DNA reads TGCGCCAGCAGCTTGATCCCAAAGGGGGCTGAAGCTTTCTTT. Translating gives CASSLIPKGAEAFF.

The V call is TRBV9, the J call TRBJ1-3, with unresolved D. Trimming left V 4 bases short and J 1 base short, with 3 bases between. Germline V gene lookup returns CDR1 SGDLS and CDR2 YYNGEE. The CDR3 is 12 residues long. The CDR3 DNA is TGTGCCAGCAGCACATCTGGAAACACCATATATTTT. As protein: CASSTSGNTIYF.

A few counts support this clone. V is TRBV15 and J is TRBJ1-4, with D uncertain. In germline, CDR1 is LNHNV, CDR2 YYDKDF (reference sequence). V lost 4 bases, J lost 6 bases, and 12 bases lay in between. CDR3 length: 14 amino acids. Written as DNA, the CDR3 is TGTGCCACCAGCAACCTAGACGGAGATGAAAAACTGTTTTTT. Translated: CATSNLDGDEKLFF.

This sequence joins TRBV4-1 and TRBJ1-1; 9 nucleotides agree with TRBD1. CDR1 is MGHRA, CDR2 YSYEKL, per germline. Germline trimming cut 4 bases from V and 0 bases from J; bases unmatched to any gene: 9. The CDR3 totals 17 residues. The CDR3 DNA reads TGCGCCAGCAGCCGGATGGGACAGGGTTACATGAACACTGAAGCTTTCTTT. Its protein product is CASSRMGQGYMNTEAFF.

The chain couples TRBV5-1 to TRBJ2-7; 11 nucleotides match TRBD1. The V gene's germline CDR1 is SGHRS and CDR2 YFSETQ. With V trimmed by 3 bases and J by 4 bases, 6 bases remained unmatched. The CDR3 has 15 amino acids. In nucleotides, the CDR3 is TGCGCCAGCAGCTCCGGACAGGGGGCCTATTACGAGCAGTACTTC. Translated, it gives CASSSGQGAYYEQYF.

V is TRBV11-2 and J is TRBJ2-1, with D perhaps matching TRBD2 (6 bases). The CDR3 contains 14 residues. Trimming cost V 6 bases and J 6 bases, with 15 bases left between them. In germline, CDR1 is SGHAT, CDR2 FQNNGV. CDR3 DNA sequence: TGTGCCAGCAGAGAAGCGGGCGATGTCAATGAGCAGTTCTTC. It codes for CASREAGDVNEQFF.

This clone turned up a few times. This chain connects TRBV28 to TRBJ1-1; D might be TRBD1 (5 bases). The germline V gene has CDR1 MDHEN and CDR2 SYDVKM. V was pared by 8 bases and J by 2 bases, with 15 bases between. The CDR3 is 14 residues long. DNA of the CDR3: TGTGCCAGCTCGTCGGGGGAGGGCAACACTGAAGCTTTCTTT. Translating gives CASSSGEGNTEAFF. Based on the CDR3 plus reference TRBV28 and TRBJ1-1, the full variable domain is DVKVTQSSRYLVKRTGEKVFLECVQDMDHENMFWYRQDPGLGLRLIYFSYDVKMKEKGDIPEGYSVSREKKERFSLILESASTNQTSMYLCASSSGEGNTEAFFGQGTRLTVV.

The CDR3 region is CASRGQGTSGANVLTF. The CDR3, as DNA: TGCGCCAGCAGGGGACAGGGGACCTCTGGGGCCAACGTCCTGACTTTC. The V call is TRBV4-1, the J call TRBJ2-6; TRBD1 matches at 10 bases. V was clipped by 6 bases and J by 0 bases; unmatched bases: 2. The germline V gene has CDR1 MGHRA and CDR2 YSYEKL. The CDR3 is made up of 16 amino acids.

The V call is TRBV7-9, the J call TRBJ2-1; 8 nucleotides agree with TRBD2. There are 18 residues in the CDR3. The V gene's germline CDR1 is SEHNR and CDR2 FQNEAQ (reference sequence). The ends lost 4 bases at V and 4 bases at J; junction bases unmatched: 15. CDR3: CASSSTIGGAQGYNEQFF. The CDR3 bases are TGTGCCAGCAGCTCAACAATCGGGGGGGCCCAAGGGTACAATGAGCAGTTCTTC.

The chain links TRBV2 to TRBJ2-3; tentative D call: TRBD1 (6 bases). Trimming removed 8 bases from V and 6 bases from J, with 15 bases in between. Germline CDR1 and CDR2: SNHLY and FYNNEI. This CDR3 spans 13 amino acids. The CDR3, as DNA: TGTGCCAGCGGGGGCCGGCGGTGGGATACGCAGTATTTT. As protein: CASGGRRWDTQYF.

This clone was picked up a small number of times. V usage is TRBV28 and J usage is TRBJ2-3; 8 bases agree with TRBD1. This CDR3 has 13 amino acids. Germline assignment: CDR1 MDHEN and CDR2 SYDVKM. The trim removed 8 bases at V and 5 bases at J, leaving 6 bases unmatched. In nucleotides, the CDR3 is TGTGCCAGCGTAGAAACAGGGGGAGATACGCAGTATTTT. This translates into CASVETGGDTQYF.

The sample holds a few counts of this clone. CDR3 bases: TGCGCCAGCAGCCGACAGACAGGGGGCCGGGGAACTGAAGCTTTCTTT. It translates to CASSRQTGGRGTEAFF. V is TRBV4-1 and J is TRBJ1-1; TRBD1 matches at 10 bases. CDR3 size: 16 residues. V lost 4 bases and J lost 5; bases outside the gene matches: 10. Germline values: CDR1 MGHRA, CDR2 YSYEKL.

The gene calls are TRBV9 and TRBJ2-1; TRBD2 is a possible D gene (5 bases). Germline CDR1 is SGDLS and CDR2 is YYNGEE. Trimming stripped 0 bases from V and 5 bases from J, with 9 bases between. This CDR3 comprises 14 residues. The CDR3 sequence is CASSVGTRNNEQFF. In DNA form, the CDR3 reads TGTGCCAGCAGCGTAGGGACTCGAAACAATGAGCAGTTCTTC.

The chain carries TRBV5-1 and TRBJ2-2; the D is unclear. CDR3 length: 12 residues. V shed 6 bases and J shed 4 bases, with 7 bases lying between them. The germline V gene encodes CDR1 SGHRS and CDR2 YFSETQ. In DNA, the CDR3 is TGCGCCAGCAAGGCGGTCACCGGGGAGCTGTTTTTT. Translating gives CASKAVTGELFF.

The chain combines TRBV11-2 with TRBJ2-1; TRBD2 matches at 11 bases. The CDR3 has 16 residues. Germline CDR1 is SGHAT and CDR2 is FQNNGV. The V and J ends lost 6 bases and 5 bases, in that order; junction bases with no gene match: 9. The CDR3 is CASRGMTSGENNEQFF. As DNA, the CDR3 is TGTGCCAGCAGGGGTATGACTAGCGGGGAGAACAATGAGCAGTTCTTC.

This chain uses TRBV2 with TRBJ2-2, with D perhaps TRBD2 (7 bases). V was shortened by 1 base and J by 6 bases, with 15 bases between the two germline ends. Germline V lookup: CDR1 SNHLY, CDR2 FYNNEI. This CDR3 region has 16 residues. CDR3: CASSEVVGGPPGELFF. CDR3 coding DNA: TGTGCCAGCAGTGAAGTTGTGGGGGGGCCCCCCGGGGAGCTGTTTTTT.

The CDR3 sequence is CASSFFTEAFF. The CDR3 bases are TGTGCCAGCAGCTTCTTCACTGAAGCTTTCTTT. The chain links TRBV7-2 to TRBJ1-1, with D unresolved. The germline V gene has CDR1 SGHTA and CDR2 FQGNSA. There are 11 residues in the CDR3. The V gene lost 3 bases and the J gene lost 4 bases, with 3 bases spanning the gap.

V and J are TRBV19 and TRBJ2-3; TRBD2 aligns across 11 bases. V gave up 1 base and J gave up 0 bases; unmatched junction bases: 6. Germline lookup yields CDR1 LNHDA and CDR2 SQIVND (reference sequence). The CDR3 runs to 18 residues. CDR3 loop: CASSIGLAGGRSTDTQYF. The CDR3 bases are TGTGCCAGTAGTATAGGGCTAGCGGGGGGCCGGAGCACAGATACGCAGTATTTT. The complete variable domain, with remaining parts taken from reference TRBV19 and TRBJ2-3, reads DGGITQSPKYLFRKEGQNVTLSCEQNLNHDAMYWYRQDPGQGLRLIYYSQIVNDFQKGDIAEGYSVSREKKESFPLTVTSAQKNPTAFYLCASSIGLAGGRSTDTQYFGPGTRLTVL.